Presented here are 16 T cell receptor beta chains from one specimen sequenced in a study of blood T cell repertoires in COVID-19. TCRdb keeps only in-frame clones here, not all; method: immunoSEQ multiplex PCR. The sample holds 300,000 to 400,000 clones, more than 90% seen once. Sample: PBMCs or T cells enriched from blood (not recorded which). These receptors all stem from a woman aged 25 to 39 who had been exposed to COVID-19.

CDR3 in DNA: TGCAGCGTTGAAAGCAGGGGGAGCTATGGCTACACCTTC. This encodes CSVESRGSYGYTF. V and J are TRBV29-1 and TRBJ1-2; 7 bases are a match to TRBD1. The CDR3 length is 13 residues. Germline loops: CDR1 SQVTM, CDR2 ANQGSEA. Trimming cost V 2 bases and J 4 bases; bases outside gene matches: 4.

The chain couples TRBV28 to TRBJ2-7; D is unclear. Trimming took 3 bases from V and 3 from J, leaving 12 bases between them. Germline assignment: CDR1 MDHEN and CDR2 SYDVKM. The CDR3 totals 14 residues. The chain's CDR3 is CASSLPPSDYEQYF. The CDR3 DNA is TGTGCCAGCAGTTTGCCCCCAAGCGACTACGAGCAGTACTTC.

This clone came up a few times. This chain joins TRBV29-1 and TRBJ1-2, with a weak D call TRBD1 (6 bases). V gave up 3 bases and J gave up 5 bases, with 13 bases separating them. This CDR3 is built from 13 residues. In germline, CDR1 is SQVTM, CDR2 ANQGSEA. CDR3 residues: CSVDGGSAYGYTF. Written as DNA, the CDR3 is TGCAGCGTTGATGGGGGCTCAGCTTATGGCTACACCTTC.

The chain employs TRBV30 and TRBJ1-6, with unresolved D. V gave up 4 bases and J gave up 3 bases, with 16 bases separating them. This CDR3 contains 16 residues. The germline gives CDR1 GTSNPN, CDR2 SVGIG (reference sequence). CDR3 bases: TGTGCCTGGACGGAGGGAGTGGGATTCTATAATTCACCCCTCCACTTT. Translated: CAWTEGVGFYNSPLHF.

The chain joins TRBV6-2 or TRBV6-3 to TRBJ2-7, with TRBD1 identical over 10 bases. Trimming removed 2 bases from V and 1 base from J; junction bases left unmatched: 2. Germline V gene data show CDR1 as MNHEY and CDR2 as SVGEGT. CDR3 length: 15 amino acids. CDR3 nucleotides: TGTGCCAGCAGTTACGAGGACAGGGGGTCCTACGAGCAGTACTTC. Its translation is CASSYEDRGSYEQYF.

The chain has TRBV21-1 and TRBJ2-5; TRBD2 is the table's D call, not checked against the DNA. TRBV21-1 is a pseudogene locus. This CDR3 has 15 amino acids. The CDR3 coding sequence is TGTGCCAGCACTTATGGGAGGCTAAGGCGGGAGACCCAGTACTTC. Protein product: CASTYGRLRRETQYF.

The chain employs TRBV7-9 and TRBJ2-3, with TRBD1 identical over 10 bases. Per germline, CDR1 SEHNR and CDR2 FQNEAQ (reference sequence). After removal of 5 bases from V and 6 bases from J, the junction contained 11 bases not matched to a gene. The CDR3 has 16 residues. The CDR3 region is CASSGRDRGLSDTQYF. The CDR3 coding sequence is TGTGCCAGCAGCGGCCGGGACAGGGGATTATCGGATACGCAGTATTTT.

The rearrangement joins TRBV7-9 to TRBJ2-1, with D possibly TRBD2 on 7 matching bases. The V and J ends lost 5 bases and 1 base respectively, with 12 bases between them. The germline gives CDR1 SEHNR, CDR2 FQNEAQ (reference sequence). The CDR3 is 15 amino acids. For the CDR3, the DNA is TGTGCCAGCAGCCTTAGGGGGGGATCCTACAATGAGCAGTTCTTC. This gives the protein CASSLRGGSYNEQFF. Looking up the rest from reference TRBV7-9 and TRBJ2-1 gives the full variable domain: DTGVSQNPRHKITKRGQNVTFRCDPISEHNRLYWYRQTLGQGPEFLTYFQNEAQLEKSRLLSDRFSAERPKGSFSTLEIQRTEQGDSAMYLCASSLRGGSYNEQFFGPGTRLTVL.

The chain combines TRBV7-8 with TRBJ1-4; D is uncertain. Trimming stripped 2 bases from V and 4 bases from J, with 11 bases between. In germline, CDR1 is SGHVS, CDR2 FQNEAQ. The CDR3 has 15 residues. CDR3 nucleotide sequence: TGTGCCAGCAGCTTATCCGGGAGAATTAATGAAAAACTGTTTTTT. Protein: CASSLSGRINEKLFF.

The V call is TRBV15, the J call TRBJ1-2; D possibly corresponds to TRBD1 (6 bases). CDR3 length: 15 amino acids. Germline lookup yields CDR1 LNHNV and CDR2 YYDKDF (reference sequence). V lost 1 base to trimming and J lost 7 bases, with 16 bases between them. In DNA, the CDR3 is TGTGCCACCAGCAGAGGGGGGACACGGTTGATTGGCTACACCTTC. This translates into CATSRGGTRLIGYTF. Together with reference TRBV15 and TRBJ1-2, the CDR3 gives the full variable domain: DAMVIQNPRYQVTQFGKPVTLSCSQTLNHNVMYWYQQKSSQAPKLLFHYYDKDFNNEADTPDNFQSRRPNTSFCFLDIRSPGLGDTAMYLCATSRGGTRLIGYTFGSGTRLTVV.

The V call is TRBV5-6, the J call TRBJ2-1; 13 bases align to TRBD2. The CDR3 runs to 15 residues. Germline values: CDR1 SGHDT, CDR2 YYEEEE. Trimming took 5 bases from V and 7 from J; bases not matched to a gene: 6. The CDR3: CASSVGLAGWNEQFF. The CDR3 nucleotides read TGTGCCAGCAGTGTGGGACTAGCGGGGTGGAATGAGCAGTTCTTC.

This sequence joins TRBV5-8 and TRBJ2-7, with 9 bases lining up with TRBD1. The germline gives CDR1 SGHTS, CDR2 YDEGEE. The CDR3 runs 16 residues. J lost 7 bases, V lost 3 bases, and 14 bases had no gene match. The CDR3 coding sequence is TGTGCCAGCAGCTCCGGGACAGGGCCCATTGGGGAGGAGCAGTACTTC. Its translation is CASSSGTGPIGEEQYF.

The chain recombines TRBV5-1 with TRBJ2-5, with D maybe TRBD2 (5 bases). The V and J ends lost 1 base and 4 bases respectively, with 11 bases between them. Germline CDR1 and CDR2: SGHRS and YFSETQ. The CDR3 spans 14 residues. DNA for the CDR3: TGCGCCAGCAGCTTGTCGAGGGCGGGAGAGACCCAGTACTTC. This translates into CASSLSRAGETQYF.

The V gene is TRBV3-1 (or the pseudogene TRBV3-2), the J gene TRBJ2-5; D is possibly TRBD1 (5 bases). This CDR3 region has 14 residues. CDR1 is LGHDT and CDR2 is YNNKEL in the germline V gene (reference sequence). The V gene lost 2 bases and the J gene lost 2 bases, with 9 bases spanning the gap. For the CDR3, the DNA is TGTGCCAGCAGCCAAAGAACAGGACAAGAGACCCAGTACTTC. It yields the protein CASSQRTGQETQYF.

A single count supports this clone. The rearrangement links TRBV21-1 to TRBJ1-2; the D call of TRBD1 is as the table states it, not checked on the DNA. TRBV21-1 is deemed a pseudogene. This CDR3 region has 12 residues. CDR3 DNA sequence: TGTGCCAGCAACAGACAGGACTCTGGCTACACCTTC. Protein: CASNRQDSGYTF.

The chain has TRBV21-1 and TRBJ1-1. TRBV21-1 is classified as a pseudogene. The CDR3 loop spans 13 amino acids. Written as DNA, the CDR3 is TGTGCCAGCAGGGGGACTGTGAACACTGAAGCTTTCTTT. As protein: CASRGTVNTEAFF.